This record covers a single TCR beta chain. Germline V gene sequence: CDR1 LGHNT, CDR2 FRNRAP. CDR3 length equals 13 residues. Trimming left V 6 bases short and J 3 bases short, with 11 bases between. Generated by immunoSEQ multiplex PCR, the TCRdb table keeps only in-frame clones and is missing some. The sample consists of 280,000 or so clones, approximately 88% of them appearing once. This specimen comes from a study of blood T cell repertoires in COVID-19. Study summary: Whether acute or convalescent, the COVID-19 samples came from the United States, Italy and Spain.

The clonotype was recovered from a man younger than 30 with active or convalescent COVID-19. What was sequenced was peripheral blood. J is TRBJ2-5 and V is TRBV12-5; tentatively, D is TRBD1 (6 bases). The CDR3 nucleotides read TGTGCTAGTGGAGGGGGTGAAGAAGAGACCCAGTACTTC. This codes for CASGGGEEETQYF. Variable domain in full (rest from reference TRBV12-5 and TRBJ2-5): DARVTQTPRHKVTEMGQEVTMRCQPILGHNTVFWYRQTMMQGLELLAYFRNRAPLDDSGMPKDRFSAEMPDATLATLKIQPSEPRDSAVYFCASGGGEEETQYFGPGTRLLVL.